These T cell receptor beta chains were read from a single sample in a study of memory CD4+ T cells and cytomegalovirus serostatus. The repertoire was sequenced with immunoSEQ multiplex PCR; TCRdb's copy has only in-frame clones and lacks some. The repertoire holds 40,000 to 55,000 clones, with about four fifths as singletons. Material: memory CD4+ T cells from blood. The receptor set was obtained from an adult in good health and CMV-seropositive. The conserved cysteine and the conserved F or W are not part of the CDR3 here.

>11|TRBV6-1|TRBJ1-1
ASSDRGRPEAF
>15|TRBV5-8|TRBJ2-2
ASSLGVGTANTGELF
>14|TRBV27|TRBJ2-1
ASSVLAETYYNEQF
>12|TRBV6-5|TRBJ1-2
ASSATGKLYGYT
>14|TRBV9|TRBJ1-3
ASSVGAAYSGNTIY
>13|TRBV7-2|TRBJ2-3
ASRATGIGTDTQY
>11|TRBV29-1|TRBJ2-3
SVGRSPADTQY
>12|TRBV9|TRBJ1-1
ASSPSGGASEAF
>10|TRBV2|TRBJ2-7
ASSTGGSEQY
>12|TRBV11-2|TRBJ1-2
ASSLARQGLGYT
>13|TRBV28|TRBJ1-5
ASINPADGNQPQH
>12|TRBV18|TRBJ2-7
ASSVGQAPNEQY
>12|TRBV2|TRBJ1-5
ASSYSRDNQPQH
>13|TRBV7-8|TRBJ2-4
ASSLGLAGVNIQY
>15|TRBV11-2|TRBJ2-5
ASSLVTSGSLLETQY
>15|TRBV4-3|TRBJ2-2
ASSQEVSGYNTGELF
>14|TRBV19|TRBJ2-5
ASSISAGVGQETQY
>13|TRBV9|TRBJ2-3
ASSLAGGGTDTQY
>13|TRBV5-1|TRBJ2-5
ASSSLKGGKETQY
>13|TRBV7-9|TRBJ1-1
ASSSGTGLNTEAF
>12|TRBV4-3|TRBJ1-2
ASSQDNGGRGYT
>13|TRBV7-9|TRBJ1-5
ASSITGVVNQPQH
>12|TRBV27|TRBJ2-7
ASGTSGSPSEQY
>12|TRBV5-5|TRBJ1-6
ASSLVGNGSPLH
>15|TRBV11-2|TRBJ2-6
ASSLRSLSSGANVLT
>15|TRBV6-1|TRBJ2-2
ASSETWGGANTGELF